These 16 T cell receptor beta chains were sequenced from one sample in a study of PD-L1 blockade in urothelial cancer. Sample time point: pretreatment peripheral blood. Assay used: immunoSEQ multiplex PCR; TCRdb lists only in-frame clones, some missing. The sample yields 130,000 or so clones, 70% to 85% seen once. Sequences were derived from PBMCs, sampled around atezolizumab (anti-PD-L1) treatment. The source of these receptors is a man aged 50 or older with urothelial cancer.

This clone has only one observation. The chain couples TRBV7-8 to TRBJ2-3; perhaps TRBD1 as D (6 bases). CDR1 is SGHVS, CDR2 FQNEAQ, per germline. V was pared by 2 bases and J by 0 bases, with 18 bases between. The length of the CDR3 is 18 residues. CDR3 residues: CASSLWGLVAVSTDTQYF. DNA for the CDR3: TGTGCCAGCAGCTTATGGGGGCTGGTGGCAGTGAGCACAGATACGCAGTATTTT. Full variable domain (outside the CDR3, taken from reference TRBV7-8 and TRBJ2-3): GAGVSQSPRYKVAKRGQDVALRCDPISGHVSLFWYQQALGQGPEFLTYFQNEAQLDKSGLPSDRFFAERPEGSVSTLKIQRTQQEDSAVYLCASSLWGLVAVSTDTQYFGPGTRLTVL.

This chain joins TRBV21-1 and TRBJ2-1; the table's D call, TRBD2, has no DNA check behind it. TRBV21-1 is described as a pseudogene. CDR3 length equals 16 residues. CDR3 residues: CASSNGIRDAANEQFF. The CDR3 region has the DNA TGTGCCAGCAGCAATGGGATCCGGGATGCCGCCAATGAGCAGTTCTTC.

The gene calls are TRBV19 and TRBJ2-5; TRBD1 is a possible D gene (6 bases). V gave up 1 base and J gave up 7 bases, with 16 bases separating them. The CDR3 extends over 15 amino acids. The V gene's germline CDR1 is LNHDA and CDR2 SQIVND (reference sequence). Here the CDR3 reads CASSIVGQKVGTQYF. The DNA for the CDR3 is TGTGCCAGTAGTATAGTCGGACAGAAAGTAGGGACCCAGTACTTC.

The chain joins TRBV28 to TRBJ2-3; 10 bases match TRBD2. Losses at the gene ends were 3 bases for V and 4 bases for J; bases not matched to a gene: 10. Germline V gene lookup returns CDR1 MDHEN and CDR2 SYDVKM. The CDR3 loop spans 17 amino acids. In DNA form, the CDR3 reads TGTGCCAGCAGTTTTGGGGCTAGCGGGAGAAGGGCAGATACGCAGTATTTT. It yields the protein CASSFGASGRRADTQYF.

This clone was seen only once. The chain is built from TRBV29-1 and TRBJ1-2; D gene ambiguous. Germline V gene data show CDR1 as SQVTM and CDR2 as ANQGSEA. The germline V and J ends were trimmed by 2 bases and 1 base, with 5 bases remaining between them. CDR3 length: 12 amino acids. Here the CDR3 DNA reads TGCAGCGTTGAACGTTTTAACTATGGCTACACCTTC. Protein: CSVERFNYGYTF.

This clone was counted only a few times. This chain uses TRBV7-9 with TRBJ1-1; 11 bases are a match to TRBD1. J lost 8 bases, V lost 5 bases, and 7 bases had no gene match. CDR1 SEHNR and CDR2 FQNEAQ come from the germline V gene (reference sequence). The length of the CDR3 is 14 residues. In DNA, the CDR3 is TGTGCCAGCAGCCCGGGGACAGGGGGATTAGAAGCTTTCTTT. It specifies CASSPGTGGLEAFF.

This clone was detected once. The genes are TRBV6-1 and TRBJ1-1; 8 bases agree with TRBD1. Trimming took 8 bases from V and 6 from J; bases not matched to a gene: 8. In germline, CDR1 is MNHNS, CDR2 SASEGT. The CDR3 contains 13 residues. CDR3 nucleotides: TGTGCCAGCCGAATACAGGGGGTCTCTGAAGCTTTCTTT. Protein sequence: CASRIQGVSEAFF.

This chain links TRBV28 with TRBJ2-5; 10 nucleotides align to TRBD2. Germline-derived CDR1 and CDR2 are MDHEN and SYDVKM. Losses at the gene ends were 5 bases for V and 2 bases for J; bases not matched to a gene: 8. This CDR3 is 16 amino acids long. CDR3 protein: CASSLSGTSEQETQYF. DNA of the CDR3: TGTGCCAGCAGTCTTTCCGGGACTAGCGAGCAAGAGACCCAGTACTTC.

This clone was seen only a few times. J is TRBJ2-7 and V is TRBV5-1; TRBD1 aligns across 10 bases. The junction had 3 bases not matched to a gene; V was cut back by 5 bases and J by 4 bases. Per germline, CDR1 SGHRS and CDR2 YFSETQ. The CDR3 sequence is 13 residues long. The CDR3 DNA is TGCGCCAGCAGATGGGACAGGGGTTACGAGCAGTACTTC. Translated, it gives CASRWDRGYEQYF.

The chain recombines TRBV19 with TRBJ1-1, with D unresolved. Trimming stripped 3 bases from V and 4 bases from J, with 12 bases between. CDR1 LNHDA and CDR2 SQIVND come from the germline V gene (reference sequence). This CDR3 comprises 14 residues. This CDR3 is CASSIGGLATEAFF. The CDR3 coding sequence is TGTGCCAGTAGTATTGGAGGCCTCGCCACTGAAGCTTTCTTT.

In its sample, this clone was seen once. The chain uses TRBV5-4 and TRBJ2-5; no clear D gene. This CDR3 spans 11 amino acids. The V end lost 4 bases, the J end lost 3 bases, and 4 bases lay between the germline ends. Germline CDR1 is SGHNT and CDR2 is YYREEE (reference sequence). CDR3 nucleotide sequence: TGTGCCAGCAGCATAAAAGAGACCCAGTACTTC. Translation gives CASSIKETQYF. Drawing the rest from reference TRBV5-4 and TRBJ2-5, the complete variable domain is ETGVTQSPTHLIKTRGQQVTLRCSSQSGHNTVSWYQQALGQGPQFIFQYYREEENGRGNFPPRFSGLQFPNYSSELNVNALELDDSALYLCASSIKETQYFGPGTRLLVL.

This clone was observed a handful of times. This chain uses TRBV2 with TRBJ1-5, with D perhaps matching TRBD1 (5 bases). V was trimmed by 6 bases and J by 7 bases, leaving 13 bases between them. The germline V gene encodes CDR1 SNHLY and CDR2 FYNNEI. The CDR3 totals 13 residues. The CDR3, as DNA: TGTGCCAGCAGCAGGGAAGGCGGACAGCCCCAGCATTTT. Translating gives CASSREGGQPQHF. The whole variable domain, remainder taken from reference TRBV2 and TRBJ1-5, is EPEVTQTPSHQVTQMGQEVILRCVPISNHLYFYWYRQILGQKVEFLVSFYNNEISEKSEIFDDQFSVERPDGSNFTLKIRSTKLEDSAMYFCASSREGGQPQHFGDGTRLSIL.

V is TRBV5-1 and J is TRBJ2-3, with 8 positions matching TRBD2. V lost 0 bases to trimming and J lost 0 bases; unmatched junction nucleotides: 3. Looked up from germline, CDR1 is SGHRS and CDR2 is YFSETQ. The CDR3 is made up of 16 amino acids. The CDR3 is CASSLGGGRSTDTQYF. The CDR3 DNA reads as TGCGCCAGCAGCTTGGGGGGCGGGAGGAGCACAGATACGCAGTATTTT.

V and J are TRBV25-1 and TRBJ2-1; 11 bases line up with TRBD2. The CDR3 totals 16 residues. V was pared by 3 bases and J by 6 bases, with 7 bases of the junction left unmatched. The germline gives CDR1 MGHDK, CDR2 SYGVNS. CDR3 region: CASSDLTSGSFNEQFF. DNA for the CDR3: TGTGCCAGCAGTGACCTAACTAGCGGGAGTTTCAATGAGCAGTTCTTC.

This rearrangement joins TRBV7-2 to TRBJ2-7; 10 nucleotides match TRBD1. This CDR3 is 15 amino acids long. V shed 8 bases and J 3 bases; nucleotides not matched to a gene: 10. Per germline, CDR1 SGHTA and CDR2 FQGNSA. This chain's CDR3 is CASSQRGTGVYEQYF. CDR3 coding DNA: TGTGCCAGCTCCCAAAGGGGGACAGGGGTCTACGAGCAGTACTTC.

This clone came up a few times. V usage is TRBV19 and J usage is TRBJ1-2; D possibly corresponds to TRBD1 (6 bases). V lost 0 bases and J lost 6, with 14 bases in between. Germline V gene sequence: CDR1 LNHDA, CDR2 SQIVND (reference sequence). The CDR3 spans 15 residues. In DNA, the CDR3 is TGTGCCAGTAGTATAGATCGCAGGGGTGTGAATGGCTACACCTTC. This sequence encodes CASSIDRRGVNGYTF.